The clone carrying this TCR beta chain was recorded a few times. Its antigen is still unknown. Construction of TCR beta libraries was performed using quantitative 5'-RACE with molecular barcodes. TCRdb ran MiXCR on the 5' RACE reads and lists one entry per CDR3 protein. The table lists about 220,000 distinct CDR3 sequences, 10% of them singletons. The sample originates from a study of CD8 T cells in ankylosing spondylitis. V shed 6 bases and J shed 8 bases, with 16 bases lying between them. The CDR3 loop spans 14 amino acids. Germline V gene lookup returns CDR1 SNHLY and CDR2 FYNNEI. Findings and limits, study-wide: A TCR beta motif of about 8 highly homologous variants appeared characteristic of ankylosing spondylitis blood.

The sequencing input was blood, either unsorted or a sorted T cell fraction (not recorded which). The sequence was collected from a male donor with ankylosing spondylitis or in good health (not recorded which). The genes are TRBV2 and TRBJ1-4, with D hard to call. CDR3 region: CASRLERLGEKLFF. The CDR3 nucleotides are TGTGCCAGCAGGTTGGAACGTCTGGGGGAAAAACTGTTTTTT.